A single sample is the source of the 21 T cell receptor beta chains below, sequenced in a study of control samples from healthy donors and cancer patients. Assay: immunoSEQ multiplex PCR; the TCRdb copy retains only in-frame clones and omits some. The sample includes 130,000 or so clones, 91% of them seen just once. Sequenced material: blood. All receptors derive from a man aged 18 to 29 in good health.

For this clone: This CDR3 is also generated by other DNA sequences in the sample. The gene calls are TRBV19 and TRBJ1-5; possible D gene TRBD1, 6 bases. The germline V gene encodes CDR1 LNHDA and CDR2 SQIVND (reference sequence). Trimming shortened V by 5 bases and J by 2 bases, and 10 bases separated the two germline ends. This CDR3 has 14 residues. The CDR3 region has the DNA TGTGCCAGTAGTCAACAGGGTGGCAATCAGCCCCAGCATTTT. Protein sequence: CASSQQGGNQPQHF.

The CDR3 DNA reads TGTGCCAGCAGCTATTCGCAGGGGGCTTCGCTGGCTTTCTTT. Encoded protein: CASSYSQGASLAFF. The chain uses TRBV7-2 and TRBJ1-1; TRBD1 aligns across 8 bases. V lost 4 bases and J lost 11; bases outside the gene matches: 12. CDR1 is SGHTA, CDR2 FQGNSA, per germline. This CDR3 comprises 14 residues.

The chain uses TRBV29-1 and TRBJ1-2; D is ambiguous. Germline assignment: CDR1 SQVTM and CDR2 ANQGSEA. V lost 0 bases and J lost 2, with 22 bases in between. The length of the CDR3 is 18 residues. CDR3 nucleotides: TGCAGCGTTGAAGATAAGTTTATCGGGCCACCCTCCAACTATGGCTACACCTTC. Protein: CSVEDKFIGPPSNYGYTF. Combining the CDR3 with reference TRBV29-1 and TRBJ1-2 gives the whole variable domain SAVISQKPSRDICQRGTSLTIQCQVDSQVTMMFWYRQQPGQSLTLIATANQGSEATYESGFVIDKFPISRPNLTFSTLTVSNMSPEDSSIYLCSVEDKFIGPPSNYGYTFGSGTRLTVV.

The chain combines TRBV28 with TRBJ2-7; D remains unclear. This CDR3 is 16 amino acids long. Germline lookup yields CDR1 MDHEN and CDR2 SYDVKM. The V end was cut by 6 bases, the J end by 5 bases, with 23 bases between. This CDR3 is CASRRSLSAVGHEQYF. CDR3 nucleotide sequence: TGTGCCAGCAGAAGGTCCTTGTCGGCGGTTGGCCACGAGCAGTACTTC.

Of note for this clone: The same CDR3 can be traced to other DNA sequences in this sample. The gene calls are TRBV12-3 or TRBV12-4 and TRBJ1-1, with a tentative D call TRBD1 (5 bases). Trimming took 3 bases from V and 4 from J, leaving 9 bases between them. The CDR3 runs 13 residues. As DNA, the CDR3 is TGTGCCAGCAGTTTCCAGGGAGGCACTGAAGCTTTCTTT. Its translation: CASSFQGGTEAFF.

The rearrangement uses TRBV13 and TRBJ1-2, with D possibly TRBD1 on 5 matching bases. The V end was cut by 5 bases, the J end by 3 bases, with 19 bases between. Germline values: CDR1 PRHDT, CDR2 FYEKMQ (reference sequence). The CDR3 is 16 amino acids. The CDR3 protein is CASSKLSTGPHYGYTF. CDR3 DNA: TGTGCCAGCAGCAAACTTAGTACGGGGCCCCACTATGGCTACACCTTC.

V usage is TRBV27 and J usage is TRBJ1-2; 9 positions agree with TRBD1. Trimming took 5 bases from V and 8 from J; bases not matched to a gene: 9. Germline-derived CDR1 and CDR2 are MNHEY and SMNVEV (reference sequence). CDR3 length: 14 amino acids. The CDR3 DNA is TGTGCCAGCAGTAAGCCCGGGACAGGGTTCGGCTACACCTTC. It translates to CASSKPGTGFGYTF.

The CDR3 DNA sequence: TGTGCCAGCTCACTACAGGGGGCGGCCGGAAACACCATATATTTT. It encodes CASSLQGAAGNTIYF. The chain is built from TRBV18 and TRBJ1-3; 9 bases fit TRBD1. The germline V gene has CDR1 KGHSH and CDR2 LQKENI. The V segment lost 4 bases and the J segment 4 bases; nucleotides outside the gene matches: 5. This CDR3 comprises 15 residues.

The CDR3 region has the DNA TGTGCCAGCAGTTTCTCTGGGACTGGCACTGAAGCTTTCTTT. This translates into CASSFSGTGTEAFF. This chain connects TRBV28 to TRBJ1-1, with D maybe TRBD1 (5 bases). Looked up from germline, CDR1 is MDHEN and CDR2 is SYDVKM. The germline V and J ends were trimmed by 3 bases and 4 bases, with 12 bases remaining between them. This CDR3 has 14 amino acids. The whole variable domain, remainder taken from reference TRBV28 and TRBJ1-1, is DVKVTQSSRYLVKRTGEKVFLECVQDMDHENMFWYRQDPGLGLRLIYFSYDVKMKEKGDIPEGYSVSREKKERFSLILESASTNQTSMYLCASSFSGTGTEAFFGQGTRLTVV.

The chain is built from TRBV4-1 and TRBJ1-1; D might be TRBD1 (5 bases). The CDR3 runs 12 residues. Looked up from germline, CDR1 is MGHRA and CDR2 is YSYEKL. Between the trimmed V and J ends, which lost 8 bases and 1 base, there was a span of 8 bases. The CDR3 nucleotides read TGCGCCAGCGGACACTCGAACACTGAAGCTTTCTTT. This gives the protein CASGHSNTEAFF.

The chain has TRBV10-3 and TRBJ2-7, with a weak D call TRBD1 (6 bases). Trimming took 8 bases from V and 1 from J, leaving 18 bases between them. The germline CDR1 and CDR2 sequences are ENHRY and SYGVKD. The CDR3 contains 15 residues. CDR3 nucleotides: TGTGCCATCGGGGTAAGGACAGCCCTTTCCTACGAGCAGTACTTC. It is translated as CAIGVRTALSYEQYF.

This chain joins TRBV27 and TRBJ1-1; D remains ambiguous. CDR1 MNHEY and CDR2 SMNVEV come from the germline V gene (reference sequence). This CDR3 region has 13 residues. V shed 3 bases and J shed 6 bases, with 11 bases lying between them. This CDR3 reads CASSLWRSAEAFF. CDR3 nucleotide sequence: TGTGCCAGCAGTTTGTGGAGGAGCGCTGAAGCTTTCTTT.

CDR3 sequence (DNA): TGTGCCAGCACGGGGACCATCCAAGAGACCCAGTACTTC. Translating gives CASTGTIQETQYF. The V call is TRBV11-1, the J call TRBJ2-5; TRBD1 or TRBD2 may be the D gene (5 bases each). Trimming cost V 7 bases and J 1 base, with 10 bases left between them. In germline, CDR1 is SGHAT, CDR2 FQDESV (reference sequence). The CDR3 is 13 amino acids. Full variable domain (missing parts from reference TRBV11-1 and TRBJ2-5): EAEVAQSPRYKITEKSQAVAFWCDPISGHATLYWYRQILGQGPELLVQFQDESVVDDSQLPKDRFSAERLKGVDSTLKIQPAELGDSAMYLCASTGTIQETQYFGPGTRLLVL.

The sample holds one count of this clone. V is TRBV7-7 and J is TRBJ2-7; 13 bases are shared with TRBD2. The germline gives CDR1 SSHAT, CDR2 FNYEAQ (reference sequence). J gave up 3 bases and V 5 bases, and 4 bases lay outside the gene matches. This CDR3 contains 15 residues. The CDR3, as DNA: TGTGCCAGCAGCCCAGGGACTAGCGGGGTCTACGAGCAGTACTTC. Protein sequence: CASSPGTSGVYEQYF.

For the CDR3, the DNA is TGCGCCAGCAGCCCAACTATCACCGGGGAGCTGTTTTTT. Protein sequence: CASSPTITGELFF. The V gene is TRBV4-1, the J gene TRBJ2-2; D not resolved. Trimming took 4 bases from V and 4 from J, leaving 7 bases between them. This CDR3 comprises 13 residues. Germline V gene data show CDR1 as MGHRA and CDR2 as YSYEKL.

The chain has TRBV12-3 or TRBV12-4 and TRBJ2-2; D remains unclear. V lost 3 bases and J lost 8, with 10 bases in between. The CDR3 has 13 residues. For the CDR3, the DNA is TGTGCCAGCAGTTTTACCCCCGCTGGGGAGCTGTTTTTT. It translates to CASSFTPAGELFF.

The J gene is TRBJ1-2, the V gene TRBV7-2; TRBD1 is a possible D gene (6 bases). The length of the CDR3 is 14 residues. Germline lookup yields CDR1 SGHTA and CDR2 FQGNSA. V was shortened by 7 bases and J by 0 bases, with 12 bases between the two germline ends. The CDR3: CASTTDRSNYGYTF. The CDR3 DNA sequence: TGTGCCAGCACAACCGACAGGTCTAACTATGGCTACACCTTC.

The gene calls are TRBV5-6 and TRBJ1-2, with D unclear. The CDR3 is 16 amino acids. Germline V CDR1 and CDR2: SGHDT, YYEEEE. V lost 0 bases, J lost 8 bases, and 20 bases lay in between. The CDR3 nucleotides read TGTGCCAGCAGCTTGGCCAATACGGGGTGGATAGGCGGCTACACCTTC. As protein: CASSLANTGWIGGYTF. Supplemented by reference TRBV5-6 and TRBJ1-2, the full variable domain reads DAGVTQSPTHLIKTRGQQVTLRCSPKSGHDTVSWYQQALGQGPQFIFQYYEEEERQRGNFPDRFSGHQFPNYSSELNVNALLLGDSALYLCASSLANTGWIGGYTFGSGTRLTVV.

CDR3 protein: CASSPGLGVTDTQYF. In DNA, the CDR3 is TGTGCCAGCAGCCCCGGACTTGGGGTGACAGATACGCAGTATTTT. The chain links TRBV7-3 to TRBJ2-3; maybe TRBD2 (5 bases). V was shortened by 5 bases and J by 3 bases, with 15 bases between the two germline ends. This CDR3 has 15 amino acids. Looked up from germline, CDR1 is SGHTA and CDR2 is FQGTGA.

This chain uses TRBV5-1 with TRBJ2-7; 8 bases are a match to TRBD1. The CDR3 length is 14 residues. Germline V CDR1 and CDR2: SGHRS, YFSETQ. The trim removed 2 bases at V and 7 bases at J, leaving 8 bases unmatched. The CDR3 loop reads CASSFPDRVDEQYF. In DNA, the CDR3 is TGCGCCAGCAGCTTCCCGGACAGGGTGGATGAGCAGTACTTC.

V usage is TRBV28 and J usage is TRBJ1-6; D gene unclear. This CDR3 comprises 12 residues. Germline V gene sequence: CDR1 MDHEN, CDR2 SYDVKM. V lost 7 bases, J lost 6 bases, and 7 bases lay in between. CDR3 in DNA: TGTGCCAGCACGGAGGGTAATTCACCCCTCCACTTT. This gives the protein CASTEGNSPLHF.